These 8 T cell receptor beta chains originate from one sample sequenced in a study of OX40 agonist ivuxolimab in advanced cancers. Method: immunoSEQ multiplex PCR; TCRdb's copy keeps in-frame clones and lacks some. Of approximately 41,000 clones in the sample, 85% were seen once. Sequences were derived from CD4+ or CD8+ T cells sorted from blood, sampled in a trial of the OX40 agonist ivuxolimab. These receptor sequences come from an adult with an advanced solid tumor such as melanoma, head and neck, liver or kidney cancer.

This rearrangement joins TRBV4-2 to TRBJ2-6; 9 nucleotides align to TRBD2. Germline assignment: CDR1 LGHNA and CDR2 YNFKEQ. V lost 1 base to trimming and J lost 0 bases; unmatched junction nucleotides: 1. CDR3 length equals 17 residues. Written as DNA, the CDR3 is TGTGCCAGCAGCCAAGGACTAGCGGCCTCTGGGGCCAACGTCCTGACTTTC. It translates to CASSQGLAASGANVLTF.

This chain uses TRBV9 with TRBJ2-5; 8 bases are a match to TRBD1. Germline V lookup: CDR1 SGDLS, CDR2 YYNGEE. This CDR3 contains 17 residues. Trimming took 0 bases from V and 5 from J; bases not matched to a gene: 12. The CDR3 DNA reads TGTGCCAGCAGCGTAGAACCCGACAGGGGCGCAGGGGAGACCCAGTACTTC. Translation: CASSVEPDRGAGETQYF.

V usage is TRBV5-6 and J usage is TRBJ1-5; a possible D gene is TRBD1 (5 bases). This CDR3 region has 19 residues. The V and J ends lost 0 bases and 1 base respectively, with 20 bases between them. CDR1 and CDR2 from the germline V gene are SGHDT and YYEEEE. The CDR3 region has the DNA TGTGCCAGCAGCTTGGATCCCCCGGGGAGGGGCCAAAGCAATCAGCCCCAGCATTTT. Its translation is CASSLDPPGRGQSNQPQHF.

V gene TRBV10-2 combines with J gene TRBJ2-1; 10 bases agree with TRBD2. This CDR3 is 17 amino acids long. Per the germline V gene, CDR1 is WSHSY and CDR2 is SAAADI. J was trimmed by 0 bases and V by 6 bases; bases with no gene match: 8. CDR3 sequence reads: CASSKTSGPNSYNEQFF. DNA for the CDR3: TGCGCCAGCAGCAAGACTAGCGGGCCCAACTCCTACAATGAGCAGTTCTTC.

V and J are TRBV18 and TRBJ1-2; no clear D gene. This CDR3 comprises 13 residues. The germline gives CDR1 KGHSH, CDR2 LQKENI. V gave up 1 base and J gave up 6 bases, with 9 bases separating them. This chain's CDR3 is CASSPRQSDGYTF. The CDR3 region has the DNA TGTGCCAGCTCACCACGGCAATCGGATGGCTACACCTTC.

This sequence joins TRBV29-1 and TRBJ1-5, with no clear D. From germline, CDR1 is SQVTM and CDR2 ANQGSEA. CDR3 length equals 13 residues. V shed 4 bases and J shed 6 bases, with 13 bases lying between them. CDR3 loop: CSVGKGAGQPQHF. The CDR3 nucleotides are TGCAGCGTTGGTAAGGGCGCAGGTCAGCCCCAGCATTTT.

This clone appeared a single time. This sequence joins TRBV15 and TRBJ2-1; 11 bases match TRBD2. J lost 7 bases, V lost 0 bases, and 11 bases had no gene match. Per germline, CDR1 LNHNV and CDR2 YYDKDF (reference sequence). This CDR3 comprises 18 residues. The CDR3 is CATSRDIGASGGKNEQFF. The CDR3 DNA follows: TGTGCCACCAGCAGAGATATCGGGGCTAGCGGGGGGAAAAATGAGCAGTTCTTC.

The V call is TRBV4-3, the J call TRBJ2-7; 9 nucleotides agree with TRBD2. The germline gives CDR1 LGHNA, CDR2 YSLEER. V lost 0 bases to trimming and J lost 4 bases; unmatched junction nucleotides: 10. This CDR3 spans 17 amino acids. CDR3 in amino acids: CASSQDSVSGRRYEQYF. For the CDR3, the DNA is TGCGCCAGCAGCCAAGATAGCGTGAGCGGGAGGCGTTACGAGCAGTACTTC.